This T cell receptor (beta chain) stems from a study of T cell responses to AZD1222 COVID-19 vaccine. Study-level results: Once two AZD1222 doses were given, Spike-specific TCR breadth and depth went up. Just a handful of AZD1222 recipients tested seropositive at baseline. Sampling that yielded the repertoires occurred only after the peak T cell response.

The data were produced by immunoSEQ multiplex PCR, yet TCRdb's version contains in-frame clones alone and is incomplete. The sample carries some 150,000 clones, about nine tenths recorded once. The CDR3 totals 18 residues. This clone was detected only once. Its antigen is unknown. The input for sequencing was peripheral blood, taken on day 0 of AZD1222 vaccination. The source of this sequence is an adult in good health. The rearrangement joins TRBV21-1 to TRBJ2-7; the D call of TRBD1 is as the table states it, not checked on the DNA. TRBV21-1 is described as a pseudogene. This CDR3 reads CASSKWGLGQGAIDEQYF. The CDR3, as DNA: TGTGCCAGCAGCAAATGGGGGCTGGGACAGGGGGCAATCGACGAGCAGTACTTC.